This T cell receptor (beta chain) is drawn from a study of CD8 T cells in ankylosing spondylitis. Quantitative 5'-RACE with molecular barcodes produced the TCR beta libraries. Each CDR3 protein gets one entry after TCRdb re-called the 5' RACE reads with MiXCR. Among about 130,000 distinct CDR3 sequences listed, about 7.3% were seen once. This clonotype occurred many times. What it recognizes is unknown. The CDR3 is 15 amino acids. Germline V lookup: CDR1 SGHTA, CDR2 FQGNSA. Germline trimming cut 3 bases from V and 5 bases from J; bases unmatched to any gene: 6. Points from the study as a whole: Earlier literature documents some of the motif variants in reactive arthritis synovial fluid and blood. Disease-linked clones reportedly showed significant enrichment in matched ankylosing spondylitis synovial fluid. Seemingly characteristic of ankylosing spondylitis blood was a TCR beta motif consisting of 7 or 8 highly homologous variants.

The material sequenced was blood, either unsorted or a sorted T cell fraction (not recorded which). The TCR sequence derives from a female donor with ankylosing spondylitis or in good health (not recorded which). J is TRBJ1-1 and V is TRBV7-2; TRBD1 agrees at 10 bases. The CDR3 sequence is CASSFSDRGRTEAFF. DNA for the CDR3: TGTGCCAGCAGCTTCAGCGACAGGGGGCGGACTGAAGCTTTCTTT.